The 9 T cell receptor beta chains given below trace back to one sample, sequenced in a study of shared clonotypes between healthy human individuals. The repertoire was sequenced with immunoSEQ multiplex PCR; TCRdb's copy has only in-frame clones and lacks some. The sample records about 2.4 million clones, approximately 94% being singletons. Sample: naive CD4+ T cells from PBMCs. Subset noted: CD45RA+ positively selected. The receptors come from a man in his late teens or twenties in good health. Some clones in this sample may be carry-over from other donors' samples.

J is TRBJ1-4 and V is TRBV19; no reliable D call. CDR3 size: 15 residues. Deletions cut 5 bases from V and 4 bases from J, with 14 bases between. CDR1 is LNHDA, CDR2 SQIVND, per germline (reference sequence). CDR3: CASSPLRTHNEKLFF. For the CDR3, the DNA is TGTGCCAGTAGTCCCCTTCGGACCCATAATGAAAAACTGTTTTTT.

J is TRBJ1-5 and V is TRBV18; D is uncertain. The V and J ends lost 1 base and 0 bases respectively, with 7 bases between them. Germline V lookup: CDR1 KGHSH, CDR2 LQKENI. The CDR3 is made up of 15 amino acids. The CDR3 loop reads CASSPQSSSNQPQHF. The CDR3, as DNA: TGTGCCAGCTCACCACAGTCATCTAGCAATCAGCCCCAGCATTTT.

This clone has a single count. V and J are TRBV6-1 and TRBJ1-1; D gene uncertain. This CDR3 region has 14 residues. Trimming removed 7 bases from V and 1 base from J, with 13 bases in between. Germline values: CDR1 MNHNS, CDR2 SASEGT. As DNA, the CDR3 is TGTGCCAGCAATCCCCTGGCGGGGAACACTGAAGCTTTCTTT. Protein product: CASNPLAGNTEAFF.

The V gene is TRBV7-9, the J gene TRBJ1-5; tentative D call: TRBD1 (6 bases). CDR1 is SEHNR, CDR2 FQNEAQ, per germline (reference sequence). V lost 1 base to trimming and J lost 2 bases, with 12 bases between them. The CDR3 spans 16 residues. As DNA, the CDR3 is TGTGCCAGCAGCTTAGGGGGGGGCTTTGGCAATCAGCCCCAGCATTTT. Translating it yields CASSLGGGFGNQPQHF.

The chain recombines TRBV27 with TRBJ1-6, with 7 bases that match TRBD1. Germline CDR1 MNHEY, CDR2 SMNVEV (reference sequence). Trimming at V came to 7 bases and at J to 7 bases, leaving 10 bases not matched to a gene. The CDR3 loop spans 15 amino acids. CDR3 sequence (DNA): TGTGCCAGCACCTCAGGACAGGCTCGGAATTCACCCCTCCACTTT. It is translated as CASTSGQARNSPLHF.

V usage is TRBV11-2 and J usage is TRBJ2-7, with a possible D match to TRBD1 (5 bases). V was pared by 0 bases and J by 0 bases, with 6 bases between. CDR3 length: 14 residues. Germline loops: CDR1 SGHAT, CDR2 FQNNGV. CDR3 sequence reads: CASSLDDSSYEQYF. As DNA, the CDR3 is TGTGCCAGCAGCTTAGATGACAGCTCCTACGAGCAGTACTTC.

This chain connects TRBV6-5 to TRBJ2-7; D might be TRBD1 or TRBD2, each matching 6 bases. The CDR3 runs 16 residues. Germline V gene lookup returns CDR1 MNHEY and CDR2 SVGAGI. V was clipped by 0 bases and J by 6 bases, with 18 bases between them. The DNA for the CDR3 is TGTGCCAGCAGTTACTCGAAAGGGGGGCGAGGTAGCGAGCAGTACTTC. Translating it yields CASSYSKGGRGSEQYF.

Comments on this clone: The same CDR3 is also encoded by other DNA sequences in this sample. This rearrangement joins TRBV5-1 to TRBJ2-3; 7 bases fit TRBD1. J lost 6 bases, V lost 4 bases, and 5 bases had no gene match. The germline gives CDR1 SGHRS, CDR2 YFSETQ. The CDR3 loop spans 13 amino acids. The CDR3 here is CASSLTGSDTQYF. CDR3 DNA: TGCGCCAGCAGCCTGACAGGGTCGGATACGCAGTATTTT.

V gene TRBV6-1 combines with J gene TRBJ2-7, with unresolved D. The V and J ends lost 0 bases and 1 base respectively, with 16 bases between them. Germline loops: CDR1 MNHNS, CDR2 SASEGT. This CDR3 has 17 residues. CDR3 residues: CASSEARSTILSYEQYF. The CDR3 region has the DNA TGTGCCAGCAGTGAAGCTAGGAGTACTATCTTATCCTACGAGCAGTACTTC.